Listed below are T cell receptor beta chains from one sample, sequenced in a study of blood T cells in healthy people across ages. TCRdb redid the calling of the 5' RACE reads with MiXCR, one entry per CDR3 protein. The sample yields about 680,000 distinct CDR3 sequences, around 45% seen once. Source material: blood. The receptor source for this set is an older woman in good health. Each CDR3 is given with its conserved first and last residue. The D gene is left open where the match is weak. The size entry is marked missing in some rows and otherwise reads once, few, many or a size class.

d_gene	abundance	j_gene	v_gene	CDR3aa	CDR3nt
NA	NA	TRBJ1-2	TRBV5-8	CATLVNYGYTF	TGTGCCACTCTAGTTAACTATGGCTACACCTTC
NA	NA	TRBJ2-5	TRBV12-3/TRBV12-4	CASRKKETQYF	TGTGCCAGCCGTAAGAAAGAGACCCAGTACTTC
TRBD1	NA	TRBJ2-3	TRBV24-1	CATSDRAGTGKSDTQYF	TGTGCCACCAGTGATAGAGCAGGGACAGGAAAATCAGATACGCAGTATTTT
NA	few	TRBJ2-5	TRBV29-1	CSVQAQGKEQYF	TGCAGCGTCCAGGCCCAGGGGAAAGAGCAGTACTTC
NA	NA	TRBJ1-5	TRBV6-1	CASSPDPNQPQHF	TGTGCCAGCAGTCCGGACCCCAATCAGCCCCAGCATTTT
NA	few	TRBJ1-6	TRBV28	CASSLSENSPLHF	TGTGCCAGCAGTTTGTCCGAGAATTCACCCCTCCACTTT
NA	NA	TRBJ2-7	TRBV2	CASSDKFEQYF	TGTGCCAGCAGTGATAAGTTCGAGCAGTACTTC
NA	NA	TRBJ2-7	TRBV18	CASSPLDDGEQYF	TGTGCCAGCTCACCGCTGGATGACGGCGAGCAGTACTTC
NA	NA	TRBJ2-3	TRBV24-1	CATSDLSDSTDTQYF	TGTGCCACCAGTGATTTGAGTGACAGCACAGATACGCAGTATTTT
TRBD1	NA	TRBJ1-1	TRBV20-1	CSAPTGGENTEAFF	TGCAGTGCCCCGACAGGGGGGGAGAACACTGAAGCTTTCTTT
NA	once	TRBJ1-5	TRBV7-2	CASRVGRAWGPQHF	TGTGCCAGCAGGGTGGGCAGGGCCTGGGGGCCCCAGCATTTT
NA	NA	TRBJ1-2	TRBV20-1	CSARSPGGDYGYTF	TGCAGTGCTAGGTCCCCAGGAGGGGACTATGGCTACACCTTC
NA	NA	TRBJ2-3	TRBV20-1	CSAPITDTQYF	TGCAGTGCTCCTATCACAGATACGCAGTATTTT
NA	NA	TRBJ2-4	TRBV13	CASSLAGRGKNIQYF	TGTGCCAGCAGCTTAGCAGGCAGGGGCAAAAACATTCAGTACTTC
TRBD1	NA	TRBJ1-2	TRBV9	CASSVGMGTGGFNYGYTF	TGTGCCAGCAGCGTAGGAATGGGGACAGGGGGCTTTAACTATGGCTACACCTTC
TRBD1	NA	TRBJ1-1	TRBV20-1	CSARTAGGTEAFF	TGCAGTGCTAGGACCGCAGGGGGCACTGAAGCTTTCTTT
NA	NA	TRBJ1-1	TRBV5-1	CASSSDAQAPAFF	TGCGCCAGCAGTTCGGACGCCCAGGCTCCGGCTTTCTTT
NA	few	TRBJ1-2	TRBV20-1	CSASEPLDPGYTF	TGCAGTGCTAGCGAACCTCTCGACCCTGGCTACACCTTC
TRBD1	few	TRBJ2-3	TRBV7-9	CASSLGLDRGTDTQYF	TGTGCCAGCAGCTTAGGACTGGACAGGGGAACAGATACGCAGTATTTT
NA	few	TRBJ2-7	TRBV20-1	CSARRVSTSYEQYF	TGCAGTGCTAGGAGGGTATCAACCTCCTACGAGCAGTACTTC
TRBD1	NA	TRBJ2-3	TRBV4-3	CACSQGQGSTDTQYF	TGCGCCTGCAGCCAAGGACAGGGGAGCACAGATACGCAGTATTTT
NA	NA	TRBJ2-1	TRBV4-3	CASSHDSYNEQFF	TGCGCCAGCAGCCACGACAGCTACAATGAGCAGTTCTTC
NA	NA	TRBJ1-5	TRBV10-3	CAISPRGIGSNQPQHF	TGTGCCATCAGTCCTCGGGGGATAGGTAGTAATCAGCCCCAGCATTTT
NA	few	TRBJ1-1	TRBV3-1	CASSQDLRNTEAFF	TGTGCCAGCAGCCAAGATCTCCGGAACACTGAAGCTTTCTTT
NA	NA	TRBJ1-1	TRBV10-3	CAISEPNQNPVGPEAFF	TGTGCCATCAGTGAGCCGAACCAAAACCCGGTGGGCCCCGAAGCTTTCTTT
NA	NA	TRBJ1-1	TRBV28	CASSLEGGWDTEAFF	TGTGCCAGCAGTTTAGAGGGGGGTTGGGACACTGAAGCTTTCTTT
TRBD1	NA	TRBJ2-5	TRBV20-1	CSARAPQGAKETQYF	TGCAGTGCTAGAGCCCCTCAGGGGGCGAAAGAGACCCAGTACTTC
NA	few	TRBJ2-5	TRBV4-2	CASSQVATAKETQYF	TGTGCCAGCAGCCAAGTGGCGACAGCAAAAGAGACCCAGTACTTC
TRBD1	few	TRBJ2-7	TRBV5-1	CASSYLRTGAYEQYF	TGCGCCAGCAGCTACCTCCGGACAGGGGCCTACGAGCAGTACTTC
NA	NA	TRBJ2-5	TRBV7-2	CASSLPTVRSETQYF	TGTGCCAGCAGCCTTCCTACTGTGCGTTCGGAGACCCAGTACTTC